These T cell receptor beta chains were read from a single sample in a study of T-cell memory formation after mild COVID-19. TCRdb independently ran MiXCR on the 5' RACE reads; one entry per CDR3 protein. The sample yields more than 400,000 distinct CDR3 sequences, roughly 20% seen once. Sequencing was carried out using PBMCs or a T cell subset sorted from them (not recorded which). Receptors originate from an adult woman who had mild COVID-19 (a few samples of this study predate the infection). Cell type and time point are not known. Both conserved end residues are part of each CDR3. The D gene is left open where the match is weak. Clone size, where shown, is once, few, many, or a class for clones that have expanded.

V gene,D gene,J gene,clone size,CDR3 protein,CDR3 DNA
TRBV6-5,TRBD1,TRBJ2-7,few,CASRKDRGQYEQYF,TGTGCCAGCAGGAAGGACAGGGGGCAATACGAGCAGTACTTC
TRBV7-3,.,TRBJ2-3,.,CASSLNGVTSTDTQYF,TGTGCCAGCAGCCTCAACGGAGTCACTAGCACAGATACGCAGTATTTT
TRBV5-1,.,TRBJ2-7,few,CASSPGVLSYEQYF,TGCGCCAGCAGCCCGGGGGTGCTCTCCTACGAGCAGTACTTC
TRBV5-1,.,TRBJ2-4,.,CASSLENIGLAKNIQYF,TGCGCCAGCAGCTTGGAGAACATTGGTCTAGCCAAAAACATTCAGTACTTC
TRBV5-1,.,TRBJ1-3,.,CASSLAAGTSGNTIYF,TGCGCCAGCAGCTTGGCCGCGGGGACCTCTGGAAACACCATATATTTT
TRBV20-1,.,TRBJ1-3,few,CSARGNFNTIYF,TGCAGTGCTAGAGGCAACTTCAACACCATATATTTT
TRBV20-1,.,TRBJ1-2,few,CSARPGGSYGYTF,TGCAGTGCTAGACCGGGGGGCAGCTATGGCTACACCTTC
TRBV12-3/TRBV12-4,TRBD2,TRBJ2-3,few,CASSPSGRLGDTQYF,TGTGCCAGCAGTCCGAGCGGGAGGCTTGGAGATACGCAGTATTTT
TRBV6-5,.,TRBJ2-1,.,CASSKERSSYNEQFF,TGTGCCAGCAGTAAAGAGCGGAGCTCCTACAATGAGCAGTTCTTC
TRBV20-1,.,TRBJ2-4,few,CSAPQIAKNIQYF,TGCAGTGCCCCACAAATAGCCAAAAACATTCAGTACTTC
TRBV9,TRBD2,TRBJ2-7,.,CASSVTAGGLHEQYF,TGTGCCAGCAGCGTCACAGCGGGAGGTCTCCACGAGCAGTACTTC
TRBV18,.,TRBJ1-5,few,CASSPSGGRGSNQPQHF,TGTGCCAGCTCACCCTCCGGGGGCCGCGGTTCCAATCAGCCCCAGCATTTT
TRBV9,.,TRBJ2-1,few,CASSVAGGGYNEQFF,TGTGCCAGCAGCGTAGCTGGAGGGGGCTACAATGAGCAGTTCTTC
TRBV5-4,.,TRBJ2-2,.,CASSLATGNTGELFF,TGTGCCAGCAGCTTGGCCACGGGGAACACCGGGGAGCTGTTTTTT
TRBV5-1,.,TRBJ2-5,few,CASSLRGNTQETQYF,TGCGCCAGCAGCTTGAGAGGAAACACCCAAGAGACCCAGTACTTC
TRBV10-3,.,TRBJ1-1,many,CAISEWDTDPEAFF,TGTGCCATCAGTGAGTGGGACACGGATCCCGAAGCTTTCTTT
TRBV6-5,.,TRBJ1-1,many,CASSYQHTVNTEAFF,TGTGCCAGCAGTTACCAACACACAGTGAACACTGAAGCTTTCTTT
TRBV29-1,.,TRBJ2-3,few,CSVGGDRGDRTDTQYF,TGCAGCGTTGGAGGTGACCGCGGGGACCGCACAGATACGCAGTATTTT
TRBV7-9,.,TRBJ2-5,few,CASRSGGSQETQYF,TGTGCCAGCAGGTCCGGTGGAAGCCAAGAGACCCAGTACTTC
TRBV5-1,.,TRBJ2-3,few,CASSLAESTDTQYF,TGCGCCAGCAGCTTGGCCGAGAGCACAGATACGCAGTATTTT
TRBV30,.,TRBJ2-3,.,CAWSRTPGPDTQYF,TGTGCCTGGAGTAGGACCCCGGGCCCAGATACGCAGTATTTT
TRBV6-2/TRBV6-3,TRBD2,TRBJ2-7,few,CASRPAPLAMSYEQYF,TGTGCCAGCAGACCAGCCCCACTAGCGATGTCGTACGAGCAGTACTTC